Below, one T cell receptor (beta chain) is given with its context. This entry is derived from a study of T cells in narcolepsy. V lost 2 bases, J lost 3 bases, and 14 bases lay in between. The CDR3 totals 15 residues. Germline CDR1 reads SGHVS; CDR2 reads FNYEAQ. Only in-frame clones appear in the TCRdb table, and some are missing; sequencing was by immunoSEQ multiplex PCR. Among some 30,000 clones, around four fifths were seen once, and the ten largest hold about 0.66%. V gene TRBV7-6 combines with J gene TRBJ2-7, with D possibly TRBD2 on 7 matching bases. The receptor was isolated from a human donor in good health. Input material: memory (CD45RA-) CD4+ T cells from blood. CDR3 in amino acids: CASSLTGGADYEQYF. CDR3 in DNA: TGTGCCAGCAGCTTAACGGGGGGCGCGGACTACGAGCAGTACTTC.